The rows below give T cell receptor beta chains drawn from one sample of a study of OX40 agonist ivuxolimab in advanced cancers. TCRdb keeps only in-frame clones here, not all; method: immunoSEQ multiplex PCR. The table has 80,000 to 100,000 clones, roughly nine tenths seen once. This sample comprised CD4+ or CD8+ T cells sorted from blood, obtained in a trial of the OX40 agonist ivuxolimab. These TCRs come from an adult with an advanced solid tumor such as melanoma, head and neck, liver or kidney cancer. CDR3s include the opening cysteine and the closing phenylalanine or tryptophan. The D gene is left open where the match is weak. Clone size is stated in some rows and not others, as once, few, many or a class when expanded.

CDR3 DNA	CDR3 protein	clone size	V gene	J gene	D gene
TGTGCCAGCTTCCCCTCCGCGGGAGATGGCTACACCTTC	CASFPSAGDGYTF	.	TRBV6-1	TRBJ1-2	.
TGTGCCAGCACCTCCATCCCAGTGGGGGGGCCCCCGTTCTTC	CASTSIPVGGPPFF	.	TRBV5-5	TRBJ2-1	.
TGCGCCAGCAGCCAAGCCCTGAGCGGGGGATCAGATACGCAGTATTTT	CASSQALSGGSDTQYF	.	TRBV4-1	TRBJ2-3	TRBD2
TGTGCCAGCATGGTGAGGAACTATGGCTACACCTTC	CASMVRNYGYTF	few	TRBV2	TRBJ1-2	.
TGTGCCAGCTCACCAGGACAGTTTTACTACGAGCAGTACTTC	CASSPGQFYYEQYF	once	TRBV18	TRBJ2-7	.
TGTGCCAGCAGCGTCGGGGGGTCGTACCAAGAGACCCAGTACTTC	CASSVGGSYQETQYF	.	TRBV9	TRBJ2-5	TRBD2
TGTGCCAGCAGCTCTTCGGACAGGGGGGCCTACGAGCAGTACTTC	CASSSSDRGAYEQYF	.	TRBV11-2	TRBJ2-7	TRBD1
TGTGCCAGTAGTATCCAGGACCGCCGAGAGACCCAGTACTTC	CASSIQDRRETQYF	.	TRBV19	TRBJ2-5	.
TGTGCCAGCAGTGAAATTTTGAGGGGCGATCAGCCCCAGCATTTT	CASSEILRGDQPQHF	.	TRBV6-1	TRBJ1-5	.
TGTGCCATCAGTTTCAAAGGACAGGCCGCCGCTGAGGAGCAGTACTTC	CAISFKGQAAAEEQYF	.	TRBV10-3	TRBJ2-7	TRBD1
TGTGCCAGCTCACCCGGACAGAACATAGCAACTAATGAAAAACTGTTTTTT	CASSPGQNIATNEKLFF	.	TRBV18	TRBJ1-4	.
TGTGCCAGCAGCGCAGTAGGCCTCGAAGGGACTGAAGCTTTCTTT	CASSAVGLEGTEAFF	.	TRBV7-9	TRBJ1-1	.
TGCGCCAGCAGCTTTACAGTGAACACTGAAGCTTTCTTT	CASSFTVNTEAFF	few	TRBV5-1	TRBJ1-1	.
TGTGCCAGTAGCCCAACCCAGGATCTCTACGAGCAGTACTTC	CASSPTQDLYEQYF	.	TRBV19	TRBJ2-7	.
TGCGCCAGCAGCCAGGGGGGCGGGTCGTCTGAAGCTTTCTTT	CASSQGGGSSEAFF	.	TRBV5-1	TRBJ1-1	TRBD1
TGCAGCGCCACCGGGACAGGGGCCTACGAGCAGTACTTC	CSATGTGAYEQYF	.	TRBV29-1	TRBJ2-7	TRBD1
TGTGCCAGCTCACCACAAAGGGGAAGCTCCTACAATGAGCAGTTCTTC	CASSPQRGSSYNEQFF	.	TRBV18	TRBJ2-1	.
TGTGCCAGCAGTGAACAAGGGACGGACGGCACAGATACGCAGTATTTT	CASSEQGTDGTDTQYF	.	TRBV6-4	TRBJ2-3	.
TGTGGGACGGGGCCCCTTAATAAGGAAAAACTGTTTTTT	CGTGPLNKEKLFF	.	TRBV6-5	TRBJ1-4	.
TGTGCCAGCTCACCAGGATCCCAGGAACCCCATGGCTACACCTTC	CASSPGSQEPHGYTF	.	TRBV18	TRBJ1-2	.
TGTGCCAGCAGCGGGAGGGACAGGTCCAAAAACATTCAGTACTTC	CASSGRDRSKNIQYF	.	TRBV5-4	TRBJ2-4	.
TGTGCCAGCAGCCGGTTAGAGGGGACCGGGGAGCTGTTTTTT	CASSRLEGTGELFF	.	TRBV5-6	TRBJ2-2	.
TGTGCCAGCAGTGAGGACAGCACAGATACGCAGTATTTT	CASSEDSTDTQYF	.	TRBV6-1	TRBJ2-3	.
TGTGCCAGCAGCTTGCAGGGGGTGGACACTGAAGCTTTCTTT	CASSLQGVDTEAFF	.	TRBV5-4	TRBJ1-1	TRBD1
TGCGCCAGCAGCTTGGTAACCAACGAGCAGTACTTC	CASSLVTNEQYF	.	TRBV5-1	TRBJ2-7	.
TGTGCCAGCGGGGACAGGGTAAACACCGGGGAGCTGTTTTTT	CASGDRVNTGELFF	.	TRBV6-1	TRBJ2-2	TRBD1
TGTGCCATCAGTGACCGTCAGGGGGCGGAAAAACTGTTTTTT	CAISDRQGAEKLFF	.	TRBV10-3	TRBJ1-4	TRBD1
TGCAGCGTTGGAGGCCTCATCCGCCCCAGAGCTTTCTTT	CSVGGLIRPRAFF	.	TRBV29-1	TRBJ1-1	.
TGTGCCAGCAGGGTTTGGACGGCGCCGCCTTCTGCTGGCTACACCTTC	CASRVWTAPPSAGYTF	.	TRBV7-2	TRBJ1-2	.
TGTGCCAGCAGCCCCTCCCGTGGAGAGACCCAGTACTTC	CASSPSRGETQYF	.	TRBV7-8	TRBJ2-5	.